A single sample is the source of the 5 T cell receptor beta chains below, sequenced in a study of T-cell memory formation after mild COVID-19. Each CDR3 protein is one row after TCRdb ran MiXCR on the 5' RACE reads. Among about 400,000 distinct CDR3 sequences listed, roughly 24% were seen once. The sample comprised PBMCs or a T cell subset sorted from them (not recorded which). Every receptor here comes from an adult woman who had mild COVID-19 (a few samples of this study predate the infection). Cell type and time point are not known.

The chain links TRBV5-6 to TRBJ1-1, with 7 bases identical to TRBD1. Germline CDR1 SGHDT, CDR2 YYEEEE. This CDR3 has 15 amino acids. V was clipped by 2 bases and J by 1 base; unmatched bases: 5. Written as DNA, the CDR3 is TGTGCCAGCAGCTTACTAACAGGGGCGAACACTGAAGCTTTCTTT. Translating gives CASSLLTGANTEAFF.

The chain uses TRBV27 and TRBJ1-4, with 8 positions matching TRBD1. The CDR3 has 13 amino acids. The germline gives CDR1 MNHEY, CDR2 SMNVEV (reference sequence). Losses at the gene ends were 6 bases for V and 8 bases for J; bases not matched to a gene: 5. This CDR3 is CASRFRDREKLFF. DNA for the CDR3: TGTGCCAGCAGATTCCGGGACAGGGAAAAACTGTTTTTT. The entire variable domain, with the rest obtained from reference TRBV27 and TRBJ1-4, is as follows: EAQVTQNPRYLITVTGKKLTVTCSQNMNHEYMSWYRQDPGLGLRQIYYSMNVEVTDKGDVPEGYKVSRKEKRNFPLILESPSPNQTSLYFCASRFRDREKLFFGSGTQLSVL.

This clonotype occurred a few times. The chain combines TRBV12-3 or TRBV12-4 with TRBJ2-5, with 11 bases identical to TRBD2. This CDR3 contains 15 residues. V was pared by 7 bases and J by 6 bases, with 10 bases of the junction left unmatched. CDR3 sequence (DNA): TGTGCCAGCATAGCGGGGGGGTCCGAGTGGAAGACCCAGTACTTC. Translation: CASIAGGSEWKTQYF.

The rearrangement links TRBV7-3 to TRBJ1-4; 8 nucleotides agree with TRBD1. This CDR3 spans 14 amino acids. Germline V gene sequence: CDR1 SGHTA, CDR2 FQGTGA. The V and J ends lost 5 bases and 5 bases, in that order; junction bases with no gene match: 4. In nucleotides, the CDR3 is TGTGCCAGCAGCCCAGGGGGCACAAATGAAAAACTGTTTTTT. Its protein is CASSPGGTNEKLFF.

Here the CDR3 DNA reads TGTGCCAGCAGTCAACAGGGGGCGGGTGAAAAACTGTTTTTT. Translating gives CASSQQGAGEKLFF. This chain connects TRBV6-2 or TRBV6-3 to TRBJ1-4; 9 bases match TRBD1. In germline, CDR1 is MNHEY, CDR2 SVGEGT. Trimming cost V 5 bases and J 7 bases; bases outside gene matches: 5. The CDR3 spans 14 residues.